This T cell receptor beta chain was sequenced in a study of patients and donors after allogeneic stem cell transplantation. With 3 bases removed from V and 5 bases from J, the gap between germline ends came to 10 bases. From germline, CDR1 is DFQATT and CDR2 SNEGSKA (reference sequence). The CDR3 consists of 13 residues. TCRdb called the RT-PCR reads again in MiXCR, with one record for every CDR3 protein. The sample lists 410,000 or so distinct CDR3 sequences, 15% to 20% occurring once. Sample: blood, either unsorted or a sorted T cell fraction (not recorded which). The J gene is TRBJ1-4, the V gene TRBV20-1; TRBD1 might be the D (5 bases). This TCR was sampled from a human donor who was either an allogeneic HSCT recipient or a stem cell or donor lymphocyte infusion donor (not recorded which). It is not recorded whose cells these are; they may come from a transplant donor. As DNA, the CDR3 is TGCAGTGCTAGGGGGACGGAGAATGAAAAACTGTTTTTT. Its translation is CSARGTENEKLFF.